This T cell receptor beta chain is drawn from a study of shared clonotypes between healthy human individuals. Study at large: Donors were a couple of women and a few men aged 18 to 49. Each donor had three CD4 naive, three CD4 memory, two CD8 naive and one CD8 memory plate. The study's findings and limits: As a rule, naive subsets had a larger estimated richness than memory subsets.

Several immunoSEQ 96-well plates shared each subset's DNA, each plate a replicate. Sequencing used immunoSEQ multiplex PCR; TCRdb keeps in-frame clones, though not all of them. The data show about 610,000 clones, 97% seen once. V lost 3 bases to trimming and J lost 6 bases, with 12 bases between them. Germline V gene lookup returns CDR1 SGHRS and CDR2 YFSETQ. The CDR3 contains 13 residues. A remark on this clone: Its antigen remains unknown.

The chain is built from TRBV5-1 and TRBJ1-1; D might be TRBD1 (6 bases). The TCR comes from a woman aged 25 to 39 in good health. Sequencing input: naive CD4+ T cells sorted from blood. Subset meaning: CD45RA+ positively selected. The CDR3 sequence: CASSYGGEPEAFF. In DNA form, the CDR3 reads TGCGCCAGCAGCTACGGGGGCGAGCCTGAAGCTTTCTTT.